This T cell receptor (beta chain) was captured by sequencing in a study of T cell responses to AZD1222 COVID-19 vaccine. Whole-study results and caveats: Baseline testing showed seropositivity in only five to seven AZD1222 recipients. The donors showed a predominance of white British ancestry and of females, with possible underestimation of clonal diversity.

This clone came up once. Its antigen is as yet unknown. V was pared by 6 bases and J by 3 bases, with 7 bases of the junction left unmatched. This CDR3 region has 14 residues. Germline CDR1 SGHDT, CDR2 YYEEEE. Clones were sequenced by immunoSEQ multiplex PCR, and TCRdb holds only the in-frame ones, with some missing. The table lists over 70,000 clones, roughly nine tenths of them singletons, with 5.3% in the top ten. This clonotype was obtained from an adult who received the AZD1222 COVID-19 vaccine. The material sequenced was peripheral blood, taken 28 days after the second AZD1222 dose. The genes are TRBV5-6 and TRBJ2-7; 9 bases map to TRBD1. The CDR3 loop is CASNNRGLSYEQYV. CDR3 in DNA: TGTGCCAGCAACAACAGGGGGCTGAGCTACGAGCAGTACGTC.